The next 25 T cell receptor beta chains were all read from a single sample in a study of regulatory T cells in long-lasting Graves disease. Time point specified: newly diagnosed GD, antithyroid drugs for less than 3 months. RNA isolated from PBMCs was used to make the TCR library. Arm-PCR of CDR3 regions and iRepertoire HTBI primers were the basis on which TCR beta libraries were built. TCRdb ran MiXCR on the multiplex PCR reads and lists one entry per CDR3 protein. The table shows about half a million distinct CDR3 sequences, with 12% occurring only once. These data were also filed under a second study, of T cells in Graves' hyperthyroidism and ophthalmopathy.

The material sequenced was peripheral blood mononuclear cells (PBMCs), taken at new diagnosis, from a patient treated with antithyroid drugs. These receptors all stem from a woman aged 30 to 39 with Graves disease.

In regard to this clonotype: This likely traces to a read error, being one base from a far larger clone. The chain links TRBV7-3 to TRBJ2-3; a possible D gene is TRBD2 (5 bases). CDR1 SGHTA and CDR2 FQGTGA come from the germline V gene. The CDR3 spans 15 residues. Trimming left V 8 bases short and J 1 base short, with 16 bases between. The CDR3 spells CASAELVGRTDTQYF. For the CDR3, the DNA is TGTGCCAGCGCCGAACTAGTTGGGCGCACAGATACGCAGTATTTT.

This clonotype has a handful of counts. This chain connects TRBV28 to TRBJ2-3; D unresolved. This CDR3 comprises 15 residues. Germline lookup yields CDR1 MDHEN and CDR2 SYDVKM. V dropped 1 base and J dropped 2 bases, with 10 bases sitting between them. The CDR3 DNA reads as TGTGCCAGCAGTTTATTGTTGATCCACACAGATACGCAGTATTTT. Translated, it gives CASSLLLIHTDTQYF.

CDR3 sequence: CASSLTRTGGELFF. DNA for the CDR3: TGTGCCAGCAGCTTGACTAGGACCGGCGGGGAGCTGTTTTTT. The rearrangement joins TRBV7-3 to TRBJ2-2; possible D gene TRBD2, 6 bases. There are 14 residues in the CDR3. Germline V gene data show CDR1 as SGHTA and CDR2 as FQGTGA. Between the trimmed V and J ends, which lost 3 bases and 7 bases, there was a span of 12 bases.

This chain links TRBV9 with TRBJ2-3, with 9 bases identical to TRBD2. CDR1 is SGDLS, CDR2 YYNGEE, per germline. The V gene end was trimmed by 2 bases and the J gene end by 5 bases; junction bases not matched to a gene: 6. The CDR3 covers 15 residues. The CDR3 coding sequence is TGTGCCAGCAGCGTTATTAGCGGGAGAGGAGATACGCAGTATTTT. Its protein is CASSVISGRGDTQYF.

This rearrangement joins TRBV12-3 or TRBV12-4 to TRBJ2-1; D remains unclear. This CDR3 is built from 15 residues. V was clipped by 3 bases and J by 5 bases, with 14 bases between them. The CDR3 spells CASSFRSSPNNEQFF. The CDR3 DNA follows: TGTGCCAGCAGTTTTAGAAGCTCACCCAACAATGAGCAGTTCTTC.

This clonotype was observed many times. In nucleotides, the CDR3 is TGCAGTGCTAGAGGGGGCACCGGGGAGCTGTTTTTT. Its translation: CSARGGTGELFF. The chain couples TRBV20-1 to TRBJ2-2; unclear D gene. Trimming pared 1 base from V and 4 bases from J, leaving 4 bases between. Germline lookup yields CDR1 DFQATT and CDR2 SNEGSKA (reference sequence). The CDR3 loop spans 12 amino acids.

About this clonotype itself: A read error may explain this, as a much larger clone is one base away. The CDR3 DNA reads as TGTGCCAGCAGTGGGACTAGCGGGAGCACCGCAGATACGCAGTATTTT. Encoded protein: CASSGTSGSTADTQYF. The chain is built from TRBV27 and TRBJ2-3, with 14 positions matching TRBD2. Per the germline V gene, CDR1 is MNHEY and CDR2 is SMNVEV (reference sequence). Trimming removed 5 bases from V and 4 bases from J; junction bases left unmatched: 5. This CDR3 contains 16 residues.

Turning to this clonotype: A much larger clone is a single base away; this may be a read error. The rearrangement uses TRBV30 and TRBJ2-2; D is unclear. Trimming removed 0 bases from V and 9 bases from J, with 8 bases in between. The CDR3 extends over 12 amino acids. Looked up from germline, CDR1 is GTSNPN and CDR2 is SVGIG (reference sequence). The CDR3 sequence: CAWSVWGRELFF. CDR3 nucleotide sequence: TGTGCCTGGAGTGTATGGGGAAGGGAGCTGTTTTTT.

The chain combines TRBV9 with TRBJ2-1; perhaps TRBD1 as D (5 bases). CDR1 is SGDLS, CDR2 YYNGEE, per germline. CDR3 length equals 12 residues. V was cut by 4 bases and J by 11 bases, with 13 bases left in between. CDR3 nucleotides: TGTGCCAGCAGCCTAGAGTTGGACAAGCAGTTCTTC. Translating gives CASSLELDKQFF.

This clonotype came up many times. The rearrangement links TRBV18 to TRBJ2-4; 7 bases match TRBD1. Germline loops: CDR1 KGHSH, CDR2 LQKENI. The length of the CDR3 is 17 residues. Trimming took 3 bases from V and 1 from J; bases not matched to a gene: 9. The CDR3 region has the DNA TGTGCCAGCTCACCTGCTGACAGGGTAAATGCCAAAAACATTCAGTACTTC. Translating it yields CASSPADRVNAKNIQYF.

This clonotype was counted ten times or more. CDR3 protein: CASSVRSGGETQYF. The DNA for the CDR3 is TGTGCCAGCAGCGTACGGTCTGGGGGCGAGACCCAGTACTTC. The chain uses TRBV9 and TRBJ2-5, with D perhaps TRBD1 (6 bases). The CDR3 is 14 residues long. Trimming shortened V by 1 base and J by 5 bases, and 12 bases separated the two germline ends. Germline CDR1 SGDLS, CDR2 YYNGEE.

The J gene is TRBJ2-1, the V gene TRBV27, with 10 bases matching TRBD1. The CDR3 consists of 12 residues. J lost 14 bases, V lost 6 bases, and 7 bases had no gene match. CDR1 MNHEY and CDR2 SMNVEV come from the germline V gene (reference sequence). Written as DNA, the CDR3 is TGTGCCAGCAGGCCCCGGGGGACAGGGGAGTTCTTC. Its protein product is CASRPRGTGEFF.

This clonotype was picked up many times. V and J are TRBV24-1 and TRBJ2-7, with D perhaps TRBD1 (5 bases). The CDR3 spans 15 residues. CDR1 KGHDR and CDR2 SFDVKD come from the germline V gene. Trimming removed 5 bases at V and 0 bases at J, with 13 bases between. The CDR3 spells CATSGNRPRSYEQYF. The DNA of the CDR3 is TGTGCCACCAGTGGAAACAGGCCACGCTCCTACGAGCAGTACTTC.

This rearrangement joins TRBV7-2 to TRBJ1-2; D ambiguous. V was pared by 4 bases and J by 7 bases, with 16 bases between. Germline V gene lookup returns CDR1 SGHTA and CDR2 FQGNSA. The CDR3 has 14 residues. CDR3 nucleotides: TGTGCCAGCAGCTCGTTGGGTGTTTCTCGTGGCTACACCTTC. Protein: CASSSLGVSRGYTF.

This clonotype appeared many times. The gene calls are TRBV10-3 and TRBJ1-1; TRBD1 aligns across 7 bases. CDR1 and CDR2 (germline): ENHRY, SYGVKD. The CDR3 consists of 16 residues. V lost 3 bases to trimming and J lost 5 bases; unmatched junction nucleotides: 12. The CDR3 protein is CAISEPRSRGKTEAFF. In DNA, the CDR3 is TGTGCCATCAGTGAACCAAGATCCAGGGGGAAAACTGAAGCTTTCTTT.

This clonotype was recorded at least ten times. V and J are TRBV7-8 and TRBJ2-1; 8 bases are shared with TRBD2. Germline lookup yields CDR1 SGHVS and CDR2 FQNEAQ. V lost 2 bases to trimming and J lost 5 bases; unmatched junction nucleotides: 8. The CDR3 is 16 residues long. The CDR3 DNA follows: TGTGCCAGCAGCTTAAAGGCTAGCGGGTGGAACAATGAGCAGTTCTTC. The encoded protein is CASSLKASGWNNEQFF.

This clonotype was seen many times. The rearrangement uses TRBV5-1 and TRBJ1-1; D is ambiguous. Germline V CDR1 and CDR2: SGHRS, YFSETQ. The V and J ends lost 4 bases and 4 bases respectively, with 14 bases between them. CDR3 length equals 14 residues. The CDR3 coding sequence is TGCGCCAGCAGCCCGGAGATATGGTCCACTGAAGCTTTCTTT. Its protein is CASSPEIWSTEAFF.

This clonotype was seen ten or more times. CDR3 protein: CASSLVLTGDMNTEAFF. In DNA, the CDR3 is TGTGCCAGCAGCTTGGTTTTGACAGGGGATATGAACACTGAAGCTTTCTTT. This chain uses TRBV5-4 with TRBJ1-1; 8 bases are shared with TRBD1. Germline V gene lookup returns CDR1 SGHNT and CDR2 YYREEE (reference sequence). This CDR3 is 17 amino acids long. With 0 bases clipped from V and 0 bases from J, the junction kept 7 bases outside the gene matches. Complete variable domain (other parts from reference TRBV5-4 and TRBJ1-1): ETGVTQSPTHLIKTRGQQVTLRCSSQSGHNTVSWYQQALGQGPQFIFQYYREEENGRGNFPPRFSGLQFPNYSSELNVNALELDDSALYLCASSLVLTGDMNTEAFFGQGTRLTVV.

Comments on this clonotype: A read error may explain this, as a much larger clone is one base away. In this CDR3 the conserved last residue, phenylalanine or tryptophan, is missing, so a read error is likely. The rearrangement uses TRBV6-2 or TRBV6-3 and TRBJ2-1; the match to TRBD2 covers 11 bases. The CDR3 runs 17 residues. Germline CDR1 MNHEY, CDR2 SVGEGT. V dropped 0 bases and J dropped 9; count of bases not matched to a gene: 10. The DNA for the CDR3 is TGTGCCAGCAGTTACTCGACCTTTAGCGGGAGGGCCGCTGAGCAGTTCTTA. Encoded protein: CASSYSTFSGRAAEQFL.

This clonotype has ten or more counts. The rearrangement links TRBV19 to TRBJ2-1; 7 nucleotides line up with TRBD2. Trimming at V came to 9 bases and at J to 5 bases, leaving 4 bases not matched to a gene. CDR3 length: 12 residues. Germline V gene data show CDR1 as LNHDA and CDR2 as SQIVND (reference sequence). The CDR3 loop reads CASGGSNNEQFF. As DNA, the CDR3 is TGTGCCAGCGGGGGGAGTAACAATGAGCAGTTCTTC.

The chain links TRBV20-1 to TRBJ2-2, with D tentatively TRBD2 (5 bases). Trimming removed 0 bases at V and 4 bases at J, with 15 bases between. The CDR3 spans 16 residues. CDR1 is DFQATT and CDR2 is SNEGSKA in the germline V gene (reference sequence). CDR3: CSAREHWTGITGELFF. The CDR3, as DNA: TGCAGTGCTAGAGAACACTGGACGGGGATCACCGGGGAGCTGTTTTTT.

This clonotype was seen ten or more times. The chain combines TRBV2 with TRBJ2-6; 8 bases are shared with TRBD1. Germline lookup yields CDR1 SNHLY and CDR2 FYNNEI. V lost 5 bases and J lost 3; bases outside the gene matches: 6. There are 16 residues in the CDR3. The CDR3 bases are TGTGCCAGCAGTCAAGACAGGGGAGGTGGGGCCAACGTCCTGACTTTC. It codes for CASSQDRGGGANVLTF.

The chain employs TRBV29-1 and TRBJ2-1; 12 nucleotides match TRBD2. With V trimmed by 5 bases and J by 6 bases, 8 bases remained unmatched. The CDR3 covers 15 residues. Germline assignment: CDR1 SQVTM and CDR2 ANQGSEA. CDR3: CSVRTLAGGPNEQFF. DNA for the CDR3: TGCAGCGTTCGTACCCTAGCGGGAGGGCCCAATGAGCAGTTCTTC.

To note about this clonotype: This sequence may be a read error, since a much larger clone differs from it by one base. The chain uses TRBV9 and TRBJ1-6; D is uncertain. The ends were cut back, 0 bases at V and 9 bases at J, with 19 bases in the middle. The CDR3 sequence is 17 residues long. Per germline, CDR1 SGDLS and CDR2 YYNGEE. The CDR3 sequence is CASSVAEMEAGISPLHF. The CDR3 region has the DNA TGTGCCAGCAGCGTAGCTGAAATGGAGGCCGGGATTTCACCCCTCCACTTT.

This clonotype was observed at least ten times. The rearrangement uses TRBV3-1 and TRBJ2-1, with D possibly matching TRBD2 (6 bases). CDR1 is LGHDT, CDR2 YNNKEL, per germline (reference sequence). This CDR3 contains 16 residues. Trimming removed 3 bases at V and 4 bases at J, with 16 bases between. This chain's CDR3 is CASSQRWRGAYNEQFF. The DNA for the CDR3 is TGTGCCAGCAGCCAGAGGTGGAGGGGAGCTTACAATGAGCAGTTCTTC.